This TCR beta chain was sequenced in a study of early T cells in non-severe SARS-CoV-2 infection. Study-wide background: Sequenced material consisted of bulk RNA (from unsorted whole blood), and chains were unpaired.

This clonotype occurred a few times. Its target is not known. Study outcomes and limitations: Clonotype matching in VDJdb favored anti-spike CD8 responses and did not capture private and CD4 specificities.

V was cut by 2 bases and J by 7 bases, with 21 bases left in between. The CDR3 covers 16 residues. Germline V gene sequence: CDR1 GTSNPN, CDR2 SVGIG (reference sequence). Unique molecular identifiers tagged individual cDNA molecules. TCRdb redid the calling of the 5' RACE reads with MiXCR, one entry per CDR3 protein. Of some 46,000 distinct CDR3 sequences in the sample, around 6.1% are singletons; the top ten hold less than 25%. V usage is TRBV30 and J usage is TRBJ2-1; D might be TRBD2 (5 bases). The specimen comprised whole blood, sampled at baseline. The TCR was taken from an adult who was a healthcare worker with PCR-confirmed SARS-CoV-2 infection or an uninfected control (not recorded which). CDR3 DNA sequence: TGTGCCTGGAGTAACTGGGGAGAGAGGCTGGGGAATGAGCAGTTCTTC. Translation gives CAWSNWGERLGNEQFF.